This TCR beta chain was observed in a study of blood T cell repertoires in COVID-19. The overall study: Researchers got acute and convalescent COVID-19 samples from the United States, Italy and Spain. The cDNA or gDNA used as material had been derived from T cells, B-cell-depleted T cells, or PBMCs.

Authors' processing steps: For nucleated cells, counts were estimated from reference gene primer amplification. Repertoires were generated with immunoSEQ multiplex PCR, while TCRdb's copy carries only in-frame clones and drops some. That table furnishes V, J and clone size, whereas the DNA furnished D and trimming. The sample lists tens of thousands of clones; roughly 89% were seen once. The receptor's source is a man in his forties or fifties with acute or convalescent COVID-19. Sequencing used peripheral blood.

Here the CDR3 DNA reads TGCAGCGTGGCTCGGGGCGGGGAGCTGTTTTTT. It yields the protein CSVARGGELFF. This chain connects TRBV29-1 to TRBJ2-2; tentative D call: TRBD2 (5 bases). CDR3 length equals 11 residues. V lost 6 bases to trimming and J lost 7 bases, with 9 bases between them. Germline V gene sequence: CDR1 SQVTM, CDR2 ANQGSEA.